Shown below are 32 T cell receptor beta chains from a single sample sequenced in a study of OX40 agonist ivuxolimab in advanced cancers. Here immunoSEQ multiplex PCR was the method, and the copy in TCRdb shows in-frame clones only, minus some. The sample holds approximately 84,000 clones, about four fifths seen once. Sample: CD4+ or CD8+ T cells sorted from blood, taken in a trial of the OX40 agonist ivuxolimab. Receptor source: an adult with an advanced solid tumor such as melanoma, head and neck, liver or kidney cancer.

CDR3 residues: CASSSLAGGSYNEQFF. DNA of the CDR3: TGTGCCAGCAGCTCACTAGCGGGGGGCTCCTACAATGAGCAGTTCTTC. The rearrangement joins TRBV7-8 to TRBJ2-1; 12 nucleotides agree with TRBD2. V shed 4 bases and J 0 bases; nucleotides not matched to a gene: 1. This CDR3 is built from 16 residues. Germline V CDR1 and CDR2: SGHVS, FQNEAQ.

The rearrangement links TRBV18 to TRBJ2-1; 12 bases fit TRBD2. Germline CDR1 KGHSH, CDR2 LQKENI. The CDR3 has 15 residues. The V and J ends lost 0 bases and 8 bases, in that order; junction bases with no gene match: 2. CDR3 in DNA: TGTGCCAGCTCACCACCGGCTAGCGGGGGGGATGAGCAGTTCTTC. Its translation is CASSPPASGGDEQFF. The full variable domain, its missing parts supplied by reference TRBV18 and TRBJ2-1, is NAGVMQNPRHLVRRRGQEARLRCSPMKGHSHVYWYRQLPEEGLKFMVYLQKENIIDESGMPKERFSAEFPKEGPSILRIQQVVRGDSAAYFCASSPPASGGDEQFFGPGTRLTVL.

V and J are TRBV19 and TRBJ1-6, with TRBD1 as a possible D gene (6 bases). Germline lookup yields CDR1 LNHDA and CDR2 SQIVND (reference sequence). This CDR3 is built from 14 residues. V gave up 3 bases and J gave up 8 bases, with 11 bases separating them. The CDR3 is CASSIGGSDSPLHF. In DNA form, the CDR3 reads TGTGCCAGTAGTATTGGGGGCTCGGATTCACCCCTCCACTTT.

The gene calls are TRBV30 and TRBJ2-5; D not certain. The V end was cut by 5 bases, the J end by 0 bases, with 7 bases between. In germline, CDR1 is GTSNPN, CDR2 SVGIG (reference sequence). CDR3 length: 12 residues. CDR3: CAWGLYQETQYF. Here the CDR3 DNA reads TGTGCCTGGGGTCTATACCAAGAGACCCAGTACTTC.

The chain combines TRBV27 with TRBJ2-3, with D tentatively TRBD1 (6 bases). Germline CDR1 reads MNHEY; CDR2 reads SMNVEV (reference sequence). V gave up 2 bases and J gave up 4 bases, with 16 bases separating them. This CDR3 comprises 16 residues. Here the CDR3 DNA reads TGTGCCAGCAGTTTAAGGCCCCCTGGGGGCTCAGATACGCAGTATTTT. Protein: CASSLRPPGGSDTQYF.

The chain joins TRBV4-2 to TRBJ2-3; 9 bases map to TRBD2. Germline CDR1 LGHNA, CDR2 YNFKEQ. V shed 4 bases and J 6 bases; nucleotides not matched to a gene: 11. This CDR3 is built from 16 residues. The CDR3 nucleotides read TGTGCCAGCAGCCTGGAGCGGGGGGCCCGGAGGGATACGCAGTATTTT. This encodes CASSLERGARRDTQYF.

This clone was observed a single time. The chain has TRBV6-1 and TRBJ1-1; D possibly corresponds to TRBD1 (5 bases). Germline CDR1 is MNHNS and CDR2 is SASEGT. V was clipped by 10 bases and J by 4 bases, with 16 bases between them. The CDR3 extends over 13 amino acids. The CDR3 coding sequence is TGTGCCACCGGGACCCCAAAGGGCACTGAAGCTTTCTTT. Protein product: CATGTPKGTEAFF.

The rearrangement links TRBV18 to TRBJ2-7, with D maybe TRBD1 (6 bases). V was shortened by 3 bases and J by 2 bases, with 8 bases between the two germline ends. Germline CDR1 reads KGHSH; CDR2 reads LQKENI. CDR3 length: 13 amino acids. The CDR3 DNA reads TGTGCCAGCTCACCGGACAGCACCTACGAGCAGTACGTC. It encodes CASSPDSTYEQYV.

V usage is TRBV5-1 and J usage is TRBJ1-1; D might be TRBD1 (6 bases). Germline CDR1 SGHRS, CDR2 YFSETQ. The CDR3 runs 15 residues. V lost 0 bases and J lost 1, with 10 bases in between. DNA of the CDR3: TGCGCCAGCAGCTTGGGACAGGATGGGAACACTGAAGCTTTCTTT. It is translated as CASSLGQDGNTEAFF.

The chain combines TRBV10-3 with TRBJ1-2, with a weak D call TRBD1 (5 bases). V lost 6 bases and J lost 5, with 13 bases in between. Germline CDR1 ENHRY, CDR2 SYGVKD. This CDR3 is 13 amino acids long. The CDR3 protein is CAIREGESYGYTF. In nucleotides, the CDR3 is TGTGCCATCAGAGAAGGGGAATCGTATGGCTACACCTTC.

CDR3 sequence (DNA): TGTGCCAGCAGCTTAGAAGGACAGGGAGGTACTGAAGCTTTCTTT. The encoded protein is CASSLEGQGGTEAFF. The chain joins TRBV7-2 to TRBJ1-1; TRBD1 matches 8 bases. CDR3 length: 15 amino acids. The germline gives CDR1 SGHTA, CDR2 FQGNSA. Trimming removed 1 base from V and 5 bases from J; junction bases left unmatched: 6.

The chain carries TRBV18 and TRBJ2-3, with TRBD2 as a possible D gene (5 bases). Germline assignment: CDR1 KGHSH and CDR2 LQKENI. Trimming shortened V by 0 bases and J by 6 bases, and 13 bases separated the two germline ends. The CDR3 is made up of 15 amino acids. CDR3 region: CASSPPTGGWDTQYF. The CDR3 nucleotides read TGTGCCAGCTCACCACCGACTGGAGGATGGGATACGCAGTATTTT. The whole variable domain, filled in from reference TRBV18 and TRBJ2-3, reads NAGVMQNPRHLVRRRGQEARLRCSPMKGHSHVYWYRQLPEEGLKFMVYLQKENIIDESGMPKERFSAEFPKEGPSILRIQQVVRGDSAAYFCASSPPTGGWDTQYFGPGTRLTVL.

CDR3 in amino acids: CASRTAQGHIQYF. CDR3 DNA sequence: TGTGCCAGCAGAACCGCCCAGGGGCACATTCAGTACTTC. This sequence joins TRBV27 and TRBJ2-4; weak D call: TRBD1 (6 bases). The germline V gene has CDR1 MNHEY and CDR2 SMNVEV (reference sequence). Trimming left V 6 bases short and J 8 bases short, with 14 bases between. This CDR3 has 13 amino acids.

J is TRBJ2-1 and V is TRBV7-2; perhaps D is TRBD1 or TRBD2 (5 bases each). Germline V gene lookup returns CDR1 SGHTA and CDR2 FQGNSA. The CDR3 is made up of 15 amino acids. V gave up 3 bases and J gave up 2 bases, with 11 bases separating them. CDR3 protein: CASSLGQGPYNEQFF. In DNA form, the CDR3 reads TGTGCCAGCAGCTTGGGCCAGGGACCCTACAATGAGCAGTTCTTC.

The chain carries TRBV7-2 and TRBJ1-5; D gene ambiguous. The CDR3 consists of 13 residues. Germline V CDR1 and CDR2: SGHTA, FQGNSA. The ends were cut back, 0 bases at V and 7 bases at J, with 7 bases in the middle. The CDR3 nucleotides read TGTGCCAGCAGCTTAGCAAATGGGCAGCCCCAGCATTTT. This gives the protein CASSLANGQPQHF. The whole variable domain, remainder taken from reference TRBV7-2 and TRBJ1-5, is GAGVSQSPSNKVTEKGKDVELRCDPISGHTALYWYRQSLGQGLEFLIYFQGNSAPDKSGLPSDRFSAERTGGSVSTLTIQRTQQEDSAVYLCASSLANGQPQHFGDGTRLSIL.

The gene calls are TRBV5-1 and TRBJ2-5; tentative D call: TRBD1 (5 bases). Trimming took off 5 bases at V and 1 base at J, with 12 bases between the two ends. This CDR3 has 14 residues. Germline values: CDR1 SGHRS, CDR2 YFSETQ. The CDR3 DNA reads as TGCGCCAGCAGGCCACAGGTCGCCCAAGAGACCCAGTACTTC. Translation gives CASRPQVAQETQYF.

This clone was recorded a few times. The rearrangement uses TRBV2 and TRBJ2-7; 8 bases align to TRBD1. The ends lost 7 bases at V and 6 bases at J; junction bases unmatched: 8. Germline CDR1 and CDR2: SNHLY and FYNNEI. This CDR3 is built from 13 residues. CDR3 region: CASNLVGTGEQYV. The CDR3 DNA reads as TGTGCCAGCAACCTAGTGGGGACAGGCGAGCAGTACGTC.

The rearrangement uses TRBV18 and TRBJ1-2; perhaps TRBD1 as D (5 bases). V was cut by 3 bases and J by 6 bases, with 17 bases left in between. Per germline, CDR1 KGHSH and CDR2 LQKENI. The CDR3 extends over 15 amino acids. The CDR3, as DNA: TGTGCCAGCTCACCCGTCGGGGGGTCGGCGGATGGCTACACCTTC. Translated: CASSPVGGSADGYTF.

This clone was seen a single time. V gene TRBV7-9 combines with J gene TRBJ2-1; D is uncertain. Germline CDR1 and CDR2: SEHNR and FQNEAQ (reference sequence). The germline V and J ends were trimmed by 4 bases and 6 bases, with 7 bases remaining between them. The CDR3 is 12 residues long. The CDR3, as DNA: TGTGCCAGCAGCTCTTATGGCAATGAGCAGTTCTTC. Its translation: CASSSYGNEQFF.

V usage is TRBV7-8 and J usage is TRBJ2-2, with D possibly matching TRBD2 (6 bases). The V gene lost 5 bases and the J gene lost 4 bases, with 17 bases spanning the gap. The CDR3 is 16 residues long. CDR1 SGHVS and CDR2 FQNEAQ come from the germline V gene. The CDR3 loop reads CASSTRSGTGTGELFF. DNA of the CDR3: TGTGCCAGCAGCACCAGGTCCGGGACTGGCACCGGGGAGCTGTTTTTT.

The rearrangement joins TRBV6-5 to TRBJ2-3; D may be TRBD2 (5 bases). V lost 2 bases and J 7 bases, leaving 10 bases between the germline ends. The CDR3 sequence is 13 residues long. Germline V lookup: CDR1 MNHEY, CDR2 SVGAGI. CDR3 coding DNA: TGTGCCAGCAGTTACAGCGGACGGAATACGCAGTATTTT. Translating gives CASSYSGRNTQYF.

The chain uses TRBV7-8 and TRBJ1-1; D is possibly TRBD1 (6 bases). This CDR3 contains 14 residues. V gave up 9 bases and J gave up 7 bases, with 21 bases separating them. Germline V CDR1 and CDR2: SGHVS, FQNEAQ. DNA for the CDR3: TGTGCCAGTACCGGGACACCTACGAGGATTGAAGCTTTCTTT. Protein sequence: CASTGTPTRIEAFF.

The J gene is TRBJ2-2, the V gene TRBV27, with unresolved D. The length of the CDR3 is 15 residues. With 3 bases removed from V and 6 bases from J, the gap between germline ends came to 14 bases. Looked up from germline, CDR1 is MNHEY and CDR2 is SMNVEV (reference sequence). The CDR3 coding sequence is TGTGCCAGCAGTTTCGCACTCTCTGGCGCCGGGGAGCTGTTTTTT. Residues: CASSFALSGAGELFF.

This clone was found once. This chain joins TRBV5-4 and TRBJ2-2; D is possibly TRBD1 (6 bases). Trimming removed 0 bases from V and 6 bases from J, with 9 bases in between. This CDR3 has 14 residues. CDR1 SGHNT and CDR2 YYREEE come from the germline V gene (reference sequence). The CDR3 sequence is CASSLDRVAGELFF. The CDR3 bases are TGTGCCAGCAGCTTGGACAGGGTCGCCGGGGAGCTGTTTTTT.

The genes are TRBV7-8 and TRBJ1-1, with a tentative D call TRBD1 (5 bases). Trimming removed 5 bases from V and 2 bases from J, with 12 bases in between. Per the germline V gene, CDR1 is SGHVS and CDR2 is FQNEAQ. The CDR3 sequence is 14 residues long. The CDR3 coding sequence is TGTGCCAGCAGCGACAGTTCTCTAAACACTGAAGCTTTCTTT. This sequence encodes CASSDSSLNTEAFF.

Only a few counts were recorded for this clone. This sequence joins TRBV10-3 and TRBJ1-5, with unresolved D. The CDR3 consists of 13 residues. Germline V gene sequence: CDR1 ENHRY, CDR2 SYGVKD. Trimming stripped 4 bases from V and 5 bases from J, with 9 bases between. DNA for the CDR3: TGTGCCATCAGTGCGAGGGTGGATCAGCCCCAGCATTTT. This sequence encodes CAISARVDQPQHF.

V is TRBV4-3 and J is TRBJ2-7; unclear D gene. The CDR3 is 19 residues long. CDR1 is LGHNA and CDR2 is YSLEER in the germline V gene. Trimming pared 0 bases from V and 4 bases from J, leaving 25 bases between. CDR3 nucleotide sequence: TGCGCCAGCAGCCAAGAGGAGTACGCTTCCAAAGCCCCCTCTTACGAGCAGTACGTC. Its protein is CASSQEEYASKAPSYEQYV.

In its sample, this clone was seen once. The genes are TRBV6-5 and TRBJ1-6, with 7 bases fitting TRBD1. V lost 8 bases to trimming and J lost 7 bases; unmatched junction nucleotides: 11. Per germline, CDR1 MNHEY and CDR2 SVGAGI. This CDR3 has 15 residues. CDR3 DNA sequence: TGTGCCAGCTCAAACTCAGGGGGTAACAATTCACCCCTCCACTTT. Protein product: CASSNSGGNNSPLHF.

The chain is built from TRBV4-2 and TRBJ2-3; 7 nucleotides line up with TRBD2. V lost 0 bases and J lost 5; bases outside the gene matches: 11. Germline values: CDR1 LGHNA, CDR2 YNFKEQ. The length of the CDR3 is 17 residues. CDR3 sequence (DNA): TGTGCCAGCAGCCAAGATAACGTCGCGGGGGTGGTAGATACGCAGTATTTT. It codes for CASSQDNVAGVVDTQYF.

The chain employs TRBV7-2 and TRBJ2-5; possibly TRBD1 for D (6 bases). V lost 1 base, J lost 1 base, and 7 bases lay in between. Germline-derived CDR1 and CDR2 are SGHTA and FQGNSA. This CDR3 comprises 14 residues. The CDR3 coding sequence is TGTGCCAGCAGCTTAGGAGGGGGCCAAGAGACCCAGTACTTC. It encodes CASSLGGGQETQYF.

The DNA of the CDR3 is TGTGCCAGCCAGTGGGCGGAGGGGAGAAACTATGGCTACACCTTC. It specifies CASQWAEGRNYGYTF. The chain combines TRBV28 with TRBJ1-2; perhaps TRBD1 as D (5 bases). Looked up from germline, CDR1 is MDHEN and CDR2 is SYDVKM. Trimming shortened V by 8 bases and J by 2 bases, and 18 bases separated the two germline ends. The CDR3 runs to 15 residues.

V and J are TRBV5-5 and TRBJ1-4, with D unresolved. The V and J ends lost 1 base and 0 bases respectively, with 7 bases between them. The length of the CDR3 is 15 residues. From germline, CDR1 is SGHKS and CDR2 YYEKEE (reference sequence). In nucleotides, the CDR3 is TGTGCCAGCAGCTTGAGGGCCCCAACTAATGAAAAACTGTTTTTT. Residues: CASSLRAPTNEKLFF. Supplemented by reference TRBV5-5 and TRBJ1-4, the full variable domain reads DAGVTQSPTHLIKTRGQQVTLRCSPISGHKSVSWYQQVLGQGPQFIFQYYEKEERGRGNFPDRFSARQFPNYSSELNVNALLLGDSALYLCASSLRAPTNEKLFFGSGTQLSVL.